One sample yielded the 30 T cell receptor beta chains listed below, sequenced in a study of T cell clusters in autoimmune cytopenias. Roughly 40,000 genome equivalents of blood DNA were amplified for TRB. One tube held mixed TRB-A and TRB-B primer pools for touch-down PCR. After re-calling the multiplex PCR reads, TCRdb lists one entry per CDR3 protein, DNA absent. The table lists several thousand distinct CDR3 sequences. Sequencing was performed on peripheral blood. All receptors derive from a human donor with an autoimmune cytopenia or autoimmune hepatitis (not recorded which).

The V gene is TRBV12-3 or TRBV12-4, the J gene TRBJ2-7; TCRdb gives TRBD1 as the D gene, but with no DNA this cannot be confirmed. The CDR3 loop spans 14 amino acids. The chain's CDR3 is CASSLVGAGYEQYF.

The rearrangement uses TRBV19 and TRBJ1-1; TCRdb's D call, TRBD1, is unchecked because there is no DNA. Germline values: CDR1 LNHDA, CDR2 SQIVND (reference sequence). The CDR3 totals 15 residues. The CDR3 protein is CVSTQGAAGNTEAFF. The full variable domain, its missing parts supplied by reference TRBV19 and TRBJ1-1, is DGGITQSPKYLFRKEGQNVTLSCEQNLNHDAMYWYRQDPGQGLRLIYYSQIVNDFQKGDIAEGYSVSREKKESFPLTVTSAQKNPTAFYLCVSTQGAAGNTEAFFGQGTRLTVV.

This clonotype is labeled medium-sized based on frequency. The CDR3 protein is CASSRDTSYNEQFF. The chain links TRBV5-6 to TRBJ2-1. This CDR3 has 14 amino acids. The germline V gene has CDR1 SGHDT and CDR2 YYEEEE.

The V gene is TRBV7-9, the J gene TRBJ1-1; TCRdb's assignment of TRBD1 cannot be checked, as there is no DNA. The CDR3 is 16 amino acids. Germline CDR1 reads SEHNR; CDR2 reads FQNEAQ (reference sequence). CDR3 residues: CASSSNRQGMNTEAFF.

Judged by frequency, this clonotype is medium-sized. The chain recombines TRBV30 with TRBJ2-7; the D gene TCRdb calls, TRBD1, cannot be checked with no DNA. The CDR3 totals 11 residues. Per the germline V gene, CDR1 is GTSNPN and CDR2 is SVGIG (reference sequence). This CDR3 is CAWSGGHEQYF.

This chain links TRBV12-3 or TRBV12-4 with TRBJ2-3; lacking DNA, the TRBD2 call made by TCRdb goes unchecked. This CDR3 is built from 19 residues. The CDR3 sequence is CASRPLPGLAGEVGNTQYF.

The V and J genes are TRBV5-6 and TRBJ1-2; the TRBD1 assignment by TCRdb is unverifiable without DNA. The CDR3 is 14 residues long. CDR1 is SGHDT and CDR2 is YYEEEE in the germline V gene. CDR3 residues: CASSLDRGLSGYTF. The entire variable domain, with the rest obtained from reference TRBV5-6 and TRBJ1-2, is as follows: DAGVTQSPTHLIKTRGQQVTLRCSPKSGHDTVSWYQQALGQGPQFIFQYYEEEERQRGNFPDRFSGHQFPNYSSELNVNALLLGDSALYLCASSLDRGLSGYTFGSGTRLTVV.

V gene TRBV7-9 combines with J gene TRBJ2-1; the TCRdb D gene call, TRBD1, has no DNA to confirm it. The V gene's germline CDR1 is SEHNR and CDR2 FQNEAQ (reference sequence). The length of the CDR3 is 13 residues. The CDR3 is CASGQGRLNEQFF.

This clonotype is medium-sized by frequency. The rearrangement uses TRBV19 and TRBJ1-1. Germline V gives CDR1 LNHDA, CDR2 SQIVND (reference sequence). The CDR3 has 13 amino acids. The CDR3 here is CASSMFRDTEAFF.

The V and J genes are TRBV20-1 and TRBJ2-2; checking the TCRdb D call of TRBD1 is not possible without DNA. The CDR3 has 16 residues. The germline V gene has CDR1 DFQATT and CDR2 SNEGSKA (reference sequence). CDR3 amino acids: CSARRSRGADTGELFF.

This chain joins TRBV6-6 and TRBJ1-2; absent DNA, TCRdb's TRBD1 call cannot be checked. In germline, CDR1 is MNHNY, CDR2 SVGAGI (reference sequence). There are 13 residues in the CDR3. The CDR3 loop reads CASSSGQNYGYTF.

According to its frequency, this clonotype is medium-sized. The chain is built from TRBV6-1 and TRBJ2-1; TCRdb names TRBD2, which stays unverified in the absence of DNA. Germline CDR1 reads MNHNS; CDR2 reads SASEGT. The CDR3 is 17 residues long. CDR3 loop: CASSEGIGIAAYNEQFF.

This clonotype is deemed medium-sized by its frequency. CDR3 amino acids: CASSDQAAVTGELFF. The rearrangement joins TRBV27 to TRBJ2-2; the TCRdb D gene call, TRBD1, has no DNA to confirm it. Germline values: CDR1 MNHEY, CDR2 SMNVEV (reference sequence). The CDR3 contains 15 residues.

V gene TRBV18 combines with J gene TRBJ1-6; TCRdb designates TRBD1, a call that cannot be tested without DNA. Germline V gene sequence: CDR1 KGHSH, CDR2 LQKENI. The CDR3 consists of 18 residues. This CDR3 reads CASSPTIRGTARDSPLHF. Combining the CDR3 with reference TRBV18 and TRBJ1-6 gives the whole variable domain NAGVMQNPRHLVRRRGQEARLRCSPMKGHSHVYWYRQLPEEGLKFMVYLQKENIIDESGMPKERFSAEFPKEGPSILRIQQVVRGDSAAYFCASSPTIRGTARDSPLHFGNGTRLTVT.

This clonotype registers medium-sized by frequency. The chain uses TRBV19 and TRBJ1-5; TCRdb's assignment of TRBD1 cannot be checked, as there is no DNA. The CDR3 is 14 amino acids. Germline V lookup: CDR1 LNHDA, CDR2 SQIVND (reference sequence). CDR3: CASSSPDREKPQHF. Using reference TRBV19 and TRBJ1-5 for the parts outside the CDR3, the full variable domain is DGGITQSPKYLFRKEGQNVTLSCEQNLNHDAMYWYRQDPGQGLRLIYYSQIVNDFQKGDIAEGYSVSREKKESFPLTVTSAQKNPTAFYLCASSSPDREKPQHFGDGTRLSIL.

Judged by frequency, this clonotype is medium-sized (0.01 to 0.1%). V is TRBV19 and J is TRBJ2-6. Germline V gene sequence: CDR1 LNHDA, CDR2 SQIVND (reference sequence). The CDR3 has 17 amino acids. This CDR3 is CASSTTVTFSGANVLTF.

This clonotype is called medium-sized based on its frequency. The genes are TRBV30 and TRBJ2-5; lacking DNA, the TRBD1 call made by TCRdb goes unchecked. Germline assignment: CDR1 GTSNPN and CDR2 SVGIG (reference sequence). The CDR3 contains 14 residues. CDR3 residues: CAWSVPGTGETQYF.

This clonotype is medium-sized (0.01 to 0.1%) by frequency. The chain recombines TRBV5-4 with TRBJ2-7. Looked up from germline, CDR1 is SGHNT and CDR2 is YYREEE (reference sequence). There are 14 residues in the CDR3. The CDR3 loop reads CASSLLQKPYEQYF.

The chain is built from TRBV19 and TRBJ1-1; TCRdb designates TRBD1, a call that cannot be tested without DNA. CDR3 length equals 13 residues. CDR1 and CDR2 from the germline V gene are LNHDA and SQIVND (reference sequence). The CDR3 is CASKRGHDTEAFF.

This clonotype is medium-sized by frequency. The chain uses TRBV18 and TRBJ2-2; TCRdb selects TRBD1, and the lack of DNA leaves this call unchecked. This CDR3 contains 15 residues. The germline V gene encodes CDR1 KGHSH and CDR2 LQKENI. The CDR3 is CASSPDRRDTGELFF.

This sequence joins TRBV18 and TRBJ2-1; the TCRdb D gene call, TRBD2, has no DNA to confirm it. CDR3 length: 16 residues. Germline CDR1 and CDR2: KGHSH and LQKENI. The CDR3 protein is CASSPRGTSGVNEQFF.

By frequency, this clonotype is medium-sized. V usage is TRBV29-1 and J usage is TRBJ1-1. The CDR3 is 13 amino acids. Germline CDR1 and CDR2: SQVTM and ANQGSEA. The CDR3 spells CSGEGHQNTEAFF. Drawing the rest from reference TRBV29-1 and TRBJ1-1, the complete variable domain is SAVISQKPSRDICQRGTSLTIQCQVDSQVTMMFWYRQQPGQSLTLIATANQGSEATYESGFVIDKFPISRPNLTFSTLTVSNMSPEDSSIYLCSGEGHQNTEAFFGQGTRLTVV.

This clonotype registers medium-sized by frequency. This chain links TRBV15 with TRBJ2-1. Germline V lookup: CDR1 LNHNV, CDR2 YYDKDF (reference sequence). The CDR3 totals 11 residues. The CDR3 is CATSINNEQFF.

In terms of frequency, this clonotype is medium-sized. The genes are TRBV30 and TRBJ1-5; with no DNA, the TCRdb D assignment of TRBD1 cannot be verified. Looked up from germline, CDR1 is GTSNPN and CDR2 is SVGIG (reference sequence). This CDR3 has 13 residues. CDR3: CARSGGPNQPQHF.

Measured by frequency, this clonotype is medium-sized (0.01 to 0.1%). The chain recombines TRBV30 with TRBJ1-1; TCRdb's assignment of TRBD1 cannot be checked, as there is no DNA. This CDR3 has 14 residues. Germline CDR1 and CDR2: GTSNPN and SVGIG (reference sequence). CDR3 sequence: CAWRKGAAGTEAFF.

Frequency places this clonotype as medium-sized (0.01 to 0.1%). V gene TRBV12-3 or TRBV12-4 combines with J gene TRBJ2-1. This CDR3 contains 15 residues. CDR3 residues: CASSLGLSSYNEQFF.

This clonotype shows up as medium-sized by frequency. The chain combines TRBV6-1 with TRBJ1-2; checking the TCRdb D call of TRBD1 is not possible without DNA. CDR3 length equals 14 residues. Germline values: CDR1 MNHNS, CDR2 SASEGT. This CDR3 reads CASSLDSPKYGYTF.

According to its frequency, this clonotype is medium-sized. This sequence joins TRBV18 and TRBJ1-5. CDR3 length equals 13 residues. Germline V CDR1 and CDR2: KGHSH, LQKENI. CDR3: CASSPDRPSPQHF.

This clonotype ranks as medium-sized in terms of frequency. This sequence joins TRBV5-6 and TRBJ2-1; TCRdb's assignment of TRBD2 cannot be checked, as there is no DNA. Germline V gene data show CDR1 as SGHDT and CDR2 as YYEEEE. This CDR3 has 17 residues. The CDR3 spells CASSSRGSGRSGNEQFF.

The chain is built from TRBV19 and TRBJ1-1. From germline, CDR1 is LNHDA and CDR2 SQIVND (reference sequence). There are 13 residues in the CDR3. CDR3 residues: CASSTTTDTEAFF.